Below are 19 T cell receptor beta chains sequenced from a single sample in a study of T-cell reconstitution after alpha-beta-depleted transplantation in children listed by TCRdb under 2016. The library was produced with PCR. The data were produced on an Illumina HiSeq 2500. TCR libraries were prepared with molecular barcoding, using unique molecular identifiers to normalize TCRbeta repertoire quantification. TCRdb reworked the public reads: Q25 trimming with fastp, MiXCR clone assembly, productive beta chains retained. Duplicate CDR3 protein sequences are folded into a single record with the most common DNA and genes. In all, the sample holds 500,000 to 650,000 distinct CDR3 sequences, and 9.5% to 12% of those were seen once. Clones ranked in the top ten supply 12% to 15% of the sample. The sample's treatment or condition label is to be understood as: allogeneic hematopoietic cell transplantation with graft depleted of TCRalphabeta T cells and CD19 B cells.

This specimen consisted of PBMCs, mostly from graft donor cells, obtained 180 days after TCRalphabeta/CD19-depleted stem cell transplant. These receptors came from a female patient aged 2-10 years who had a stem cell transplant for aplastic anemia, so the T cells may come from the graft donor.

Only a few counts were recorded for this clonotype. This chain connects TRBV5-1 to TRBJ2-1; maybe TRBD2 (5 bases). This CDR3 is built from 17 residues. Trimming cost V 4 bases and J 7 bases, with 24 bases left between them. The germline V gene has CDR1 SGHRS and CDR2 YFSETQ. Written as DNA, the CDR3 is TGCGCCAGCAGCCCCGCTCGGGTAGCGACCATGGCGAATGAGCAGTTCTTC. Translation: CASSPARVATMANEQFF.

In this sample, this clonotype turned up many times. J is TRBJ2-6 and V is TRBV5-1; TRBD1 aligns across 9 bases. The trim removed 1 base at V and 4 bases at J, leaving 12 bases unmatched. The CDR3 loop spans 19 amino acids. Germline V lookup: CDR1 SGHRS, CDR2 YFSETQ. In nucleotides, the CDR3 is TGCGCCAGCAGCTTGATGGGACAGGGATGGCCGGGAGGGGCCAACGTCCTGACTTTC. Its translation: CASSLMGQGWPGGANVLTF.

This clonotype was observed a handful of times. V gene TRBV12-3 or TRBV12-4 combines with J gene TRBJ1-4, with D tentatively TRBD1 (5 bases). Trimming cost V 5 bases and J 4 bases, with 20 bases left between them. The CDR3 consists of 17 residues. CDR3 nucleotides: TGTGCCAGCAGTCCTAGGGGCCTGCGCTCCCATAATGAAAAACTGTTTTTT. Translating it yields CASSPRGLRSHNEKLFF.

The chain employs TRBV7-8 and TRBJ2-1; 7 bases map to TRBD2. CDR1 and CDR2 from the germline V gene are SGHVS and FQNEAQ. CDR3 length: 13 amino acids. V dropped 7 bases and J dropped 10; count of bases not matched to a gene: 10. The CDR3 spells CASTASGGTEQFF. For the CDR3, the DNA is TGTGCCAGCACCGCTAGCGGAGGGACCGAGCAGTTCTTC.

This clonotype was counted a few times. This sequence joins TRBV28 and TRBJ2-1, with D possibly being TRBD1 (5 bases). The length of the CDR3 is 12 residues. From germline, CDR1 is MDHEN and CDR2 SYDVKM. The V and J ends lost 0 bases and 15 bases respectively, with 12 bases between them. CDR3 residues: CASSLWQGRRFF. The CDR3, as DNA: TGTGCCAGCAGTTTATGGCAGGGTCGTAGGTTCTTC. Supplemented by reference TRBV28 and TRBJ2-1, the full variable domain reads DVKVTQSSRYLVKRTGEKVFLECVQDMDHENMFWYRQDPGLGLRLIYFSYDVKMKEKGDIPEGYSVSREKKERFSLILESASTNQTSMYLCASSLWQGRRFFGPGTRLTVL.

This clonotype appeared a few times. This chain links TRBV27 with TRBJ2-7, with TRBD1 identical over 11 bases. CDR1 and CDR2 from the germline V gene are MNHEY and SMNVEV (reference sequence). The CDR3 contains 14 residues. V trimming: 7 bases; J trimming: 7 bases; junction bases outside the gene matches: 9. The CDR3 region has the DNA TGTGCCAGCACCGAACGGACAGGGGGCCAAGAGCAGTACTTC. As protein: CASTERTGGQEQYF.

This clonotype was recorded a few times. The J gene is TRBJ2-2, the V gene TRBV12-5; a possible D gene is TRBD1 (6 bases). The germline V gene encodes CDR1 LGHNT and CDR2 FRNRAP. Trimming cost V 1 base and J 1 base, with 13 bases left between them. The CDR3 is 17 residues long. DNA of the CDR3: TGTGCTAGTGGTTTGGGGGCCGGGACAAGGAACACCGGGGAGCTGTTTTTT. Protein product: CASGLGAGTRNTGELFF.

This clonotype has ten or more counts. This chain joins TRBV4-1 and TRBJ2-2; no reliable D call. The CDR3 is made up of 15 amino acids. The V end was cut by 3 bases, the J end by 0 bases, with 8 bases between. Germline CDR1 MGHRA, CDR2 YSYEKL. The CDR3 DNA reads TGCGCCAGCAGCCACAGGTCAGCGAACACCGGGGAGCTGTTTTTT. The encoded protein is CASSHRSANTGELFF.

V gene TRBV6-5 combines with J gene TRBJ2-1; 8 nucleotides line up with TRBD2. J gave up 7 bases and V 3 bases, and 8 bases lay outside the gene matches. CDR1 is MNHEY and CDR2 is SVGAGI in the germline V gene. The CDR3 loop spans 15 amino acids. DNA for the CDR3: TGTGCCAGCAGTTATCCCTTTAGCGGGACGAATGAGCAGTTCTTC. Protein sequence: CASSYPFSGTNEQFF.

The table lists this clonotype with a few counts. The chain recombines TRBV3-1 with TRBJ2-5; D call uncertain. The CDR3 sequence is 13 residues long. V dropped 1 base and J dropped 8 bases, with 11 bases sitting between them. From germline, CDR1 is LGHDT and CDR2 YNNKEL (reference sequence). The CDR3 sequence is CASSQGDRLTQYF. The CDR3 DNA sequence: TGTGCCAGCAGCCAAGGAGACCGACTCACCCAGTACTTC.

This clonotype was counted ten times or more. This chain joins TRBV10-3 and TRBJ1-3; D gene unclear. CDR1 ENHRY and CDR2 SYGVKD come from the germline V gene. Trimming took off 6 bases at V and 8 bases at J, with 14 bases between the two ends. CDR3 size: 13 residues. The CDR3 spells CAISRRQLDTIYF. As DNA, the CDR3 is TGTGCCATCAGCCGACGGCAGCTAGACACCATATATTTT.

In this sample, this clonotype turned up a few times. The rearrangement uses TRBV5-6 and TRBJ1-1; no reliable D call. Trimming stripped 0 bases from V and 5 bases from J, with 8 bases between. Looked up from germline, CDR1 is SGHDT and CDR2 is YYEEEE. The CDR3 has 13 amino acids. The chain's CDR3 is CASSLELGTEAFF. The CDR3 DNA is TGTGCCAGCAGCTTGGAGCTGGGGACTGAAGCTTTCTTT.

This clonotype turned up a few times. The chain carries TRBV10-3 and TRBJ2-5; D uncertain. The CDR3 has 13 residues. V was cut by 4 bases and J by 2 bases, with 8 bases left in between. Germline V gene lookup returns CDR1 ENHRY and CDR2 SYGVKD. The CDR3 protein is CAISAPGQETQYF. CDR3 nucleotides: TGTGCCATCAGTGCACCAGGACAAGAGACCCAGTACTTC.

This chain uses TRBV7-8 with TRBJ2-7; TRBD2 aligns across 10 bases. The V gene end was trimmed by 5 bases and the J gene end by 5 bases; junction bases not matched to a gene: 15. This CDR3 has 17 amino acids. Germline V CDR1 and CDR2: SGHVS, FQNEAQ. The CDR3: CASSLDRRTSGWDEQYF. The CDR3 DNA is TGTGCCAGCAGCCTCGACAGAAGGACTAGCGGATGGGACGAGCAGTACTTC.

This clonotype was picked up a small number of times. CDR3 nucleotides: TGCAGCGTTGAAGGAGGTGGGGGCGCGGTCTACAATGAGCAGTTCTTC. This encodes CSVEGGGGAVYNEQFF. The chain recombines TRBV29-1 with TRBJ2-1, with D possibly TRBD1 on 6 matching bases. The V end was cut by 1 base, the J end by 3 bases, with 16 bases between. The CDR3 sequence is 16 residues long. CDR1 and CDR2 (germline): SQVTM, ANQGSEA.

This clonotype was recorded at least ten times. The chain combines TRBV7-3 with TRBJ2-3; D is ambiguous. This CDR3 is built from 14 residues. Germline V gene data show CDR1 as SGHTA and CDR2 as FQGTGA. Trimming removed 2 bases from V and 3 bases from J, with 9 bases in between. The CDR3 sequence: CASSLLSRTDTQYF. The CDR3 bases are TGTGCCAGCAGCTTACTAAGCAGGACAGATACGCAGTATTTT.

There are many counts of this clonotype. V usage is TRBV12-3 or TRBV12-4 and J usage is TRBJ2-2; 16 bases are shared with TRBD2. V lost 4 bases to trimming and J lost 5 bases; unmatched junction nucleotides: 4. The CDR3 consists of 17 residues. CDR3 region: CASSYPGLAGGTGELFF. The CDR3 bases are TGTGCCAGCAGTTACCCGGGACTAGCGGGAGGGACCGGGGAGCTGTTTTTT.

This clonotype occurred many times. The chain combines TRBV29-1 with TRBJ2-5; TRBD1 might be the D (5 bases). Per germline, CDR1 SQVTM and CDR2 ANQGSEA. The length of the CDR3 is 11 residues. V lost 4 bases to trimming and J lost 6 bases, with 9 bases between them. CDR3 amino acids: CSVGWGQTQYF. Here the CDR3 DNA reads TGCAGCGTTGGCTGGGGCCAGACCCAGTACTTC. Complete variable domain (other parts from reference TRBV29-1 and TRBJ2-5): SAVISQKPSRDICQRGTSLTIQCQVDSQVTMMFWYRQQPGQSLTLIATANQGSEATYESGFVIDKFPISRPNLTFSTLTVSNMSPEDSSIYLCSVGWGQTQYFGPGTRLLVL.

This clonotype appeared a few times. The chain is built from TRBV12-3 or TRBV12-4 and TRBJ1-2, with D unclear. The CDR3 length is 13 residues. With 1 base removed from V and 4 bases from J, the gap between germline ends came to 7 bases. CDR3 amino acids: CASSLVLVYGYTF. The CDR3 nucleotides are TGTGCCAGCAGTTTAGTCCTCGTCTATGGCTACACCTTC.